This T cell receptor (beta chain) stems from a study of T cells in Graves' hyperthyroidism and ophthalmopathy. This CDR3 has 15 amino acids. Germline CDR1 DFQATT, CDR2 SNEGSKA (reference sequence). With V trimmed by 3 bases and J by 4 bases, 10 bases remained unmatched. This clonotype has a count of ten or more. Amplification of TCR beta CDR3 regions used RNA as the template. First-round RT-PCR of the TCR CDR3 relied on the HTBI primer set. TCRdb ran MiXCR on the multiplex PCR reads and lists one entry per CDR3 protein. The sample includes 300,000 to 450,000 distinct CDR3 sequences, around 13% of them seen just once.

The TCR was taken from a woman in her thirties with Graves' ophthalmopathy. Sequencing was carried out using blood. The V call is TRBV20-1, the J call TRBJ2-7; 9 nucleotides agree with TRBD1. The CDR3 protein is CSASSPGQGRYEQYF. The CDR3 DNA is TGCAGTGCTAGCTCTCCGGGACAGGGTCGGTACGAGCAGTACTTC.